Below are 15 T cell receptor beta chains sequenced from a single sample in a study of cytomegalovirus exposure and HLA in healthy donors. Profiled with immunoSEQ multiplex PCR; TCRdb holds only in-frame clones, not every one. The table records roughly 330,000 clones, about nine tenths of them present only once. Sequenced material: PBMCs. Receptors were obtained from a woman under 40 in good health and CMV-seropositive.

This clone was picked up one time. J is TRBJ2-7 and V is TRBV5-4; D is unclear. The CDR3 runs to 14 residues. Germline V gene lookup returns CDR1 SGHNT and CDR2 YYREEE (reference sequence). Between the trimmed V and J ends, which lost 2 bases and 3 bases, there was a span of 12 bases. CDR3 sequence reads: CASSFDSLNYEQYF. DNA of the CDR3: TGTGCCAGCAGCTTTGACTCATTAAACTACGAGCAGTACTTC.

The genes are TRBV2 and TRBJ1-2, with D perhaps TRBD1 (5 bases). The CDR3 is 16 residues long. Germline V gene sequence: CDR1 SNHLY, CDR2 FYNNEI. V was trimmed by 0 bases and J by 3 bases, leaving 14 bases between them. The CDR3 spells CASSEAWGRGDYGYTF. The CDR3 nucleotides read TGTGCCAGCAGTGAAGCCTGGGGGAGAGGGGACTATGGCTACACCTTC.

This clone appeared a few times. The V gene is TRBV19, the J gene TRBJ1-1; 7 bases map to TRBD1. With 7 bases clipped from V and 4 bases from J, the junction kept 3 bases outside the gene matches. CDR1 and CDR2 from the germline V gene are LNHDA and SQIVND (reference sequence). The length of the CDR3 is 12 residues. The CDR3 spells CASKEGATEAFF. CDR3 in DNA: TGTGCCAGTAAGGAGGGGGCCACTGAAGCTTTCTTT.

The chain couples TRBV5-1 to TRBJ2-1, with 10 bases lining up with TRBD1. After removal of 4 bases from V and 8 bases from J, the junction contained 9 bases not matched to a gene. Germline-derived CDR1 and CDR2 are SGHRS and YFSETQ. The CDR3 spans 15 residues. DNA for the CDR3: TGCGCCAGCAGCCCAGGGACAGGGGCGGGCCATGAGCAGTTCTTC. Its translation is CASSPGTGAGHEQFF.

This chain joins TRBV4-3 and TRBJ2-7; no clear D gene. CDR3 size: 15 residues. The V and J ends lost 1 base and 2 bases respectively, with 12 bases between them. Germline V lookup: CDR1 LGHNA, CDR2 YSLEER. The CDR3 reads CASSQGPQETYEQYF. CDR3 bases: TGCGCCAGCAGCCAAGGGCCTCAAGAAACCTACGAGCAGTACTTC.

The chain recombines TRBV4-3 with TRBJ2-7; TRBD2 matches at 7 bases. CDR3 length: 14 amino acids. Trimming removed 5 bases from V and 3 bases from J; junction bases left unmatched: 7. Germline values: CDR1 LGHNA, CDR2 YSLEER. The CDR3 region has the DNA TGCGCCAGCAGCGAAAGAACGGGGGGCTACGAGCAGTACTTC. This sequence encodes CASSERTGGYEQYF.

This chain uses TRBV28 with TRBJ1-5; 7 bases line up with TRBD1. This CDR3 region has 17 residues. V trimming: 9 bases; J trimming: 4 bases; junction bases outside the gene matches: 18. Germline values: CDR1 MDHEN, CDR2 SYDVKM. CDR3 sequence reads: CASRSLTPRTGNQPQHF. DNA of the CDR3: TGTGCCAGTCGATCCCTGACCCCGAGGACAGGTAATCAGCCCCAGCATTTT.

The chain joins TRBV4-3 to TRBJ2-7; the D gene is possibly TRBD2 (6 bases). CDR1 is LGHNA, CDR2 YSLEER, per germline. Trimming took 4 bases from V and 4 from J, leaving 20 bases between them. The CDR3 sequence is 16 residues long. The CDR3 DNA reads as TGCGCCAGCAGCCTTGGTTTAACGGGAGCCAGGTACGAGCAGTACTTC. It translates to CASSLGLTGARYEQYF.

The count of this clone is one. One junction end disagrees with the germline gene, perhaps due to a read error. V usage is TRBV11-1 and J usage is TRBJ2-3; D is unclear. This CDR3 contains 13 residues. Germline values: CDR1 SGHAT, CDR2 FQDESV (reference sequence). The DNA for the CDR3 is TGTGCCAGCAGCGCTCCCAGCAGAGATACGCAGTATTTT. Translating gives CASSAPSRDTQYF. Complete variable domain (other parts from reference TRBV11-1 and TRBJ2-3): EAEVAQSPRYKITEKSQAVAFWCDPISGHATLYWYRQILGQGPELLVQFQDESVVDDSQLPKDRFSAERLKGVDSTLKIQPAELGDSAMYLCASSAPSRDTQYFGPGTRLTVL.

V is TRBV5-4 and J is TRBJ1-6; 8 nucleotides align to TRBD1. The ends lost 2 bases at V and 7 bases at J; junction bases unmatched: 5. Germline lookup yields CDR1 SGHNT and CDR2 YYREEE (reference sequence). This CDR3 is 15 amino acids long. The CDR3 nucleotides read TGTGCCAGCAGCTTTGGACAGGGAAGGAATTCACCCCTCCACTTT. It specifies CASSFGQGRNSPLHF.

The chain is built from TRBV7-3 and TRBJ2-7, with D perhaps matching TRBD2 (6 bases). There are 13 residues in the CDR3. The V end was cut by 6 bases, the J end by 5 bases, with 14 bases between. In germline, CDR1 is SGHTA, CDR2 FQGTGA. The CDR3, as DNA: TGTGCCAGCAGGTACGGAGGGAGCCACGAGCAGTACTTC. Amino acid sequence: CASRYGGSHEQYF. Full variable domain (outside the CDR3, taken from reference TRBV7-3 and TRBJ2-7): GAGVSQTPSNKVTEKGKYVELRCDPISGHTALYWYRQSLGQGPEFLIYFQGTGAADDSGLPNDRFFAVRPEGSVSTLKIQRTERGDSAVYLCASRYGGSHEQYFGPGTRLTVT.

The chain combines TRBV14 with TRBJ2-2; either TRBD1 or TRBD2 may supply D (5 bases each). The CDR3 totals 15 residues. Germline-derived CDR1 and CDR2 are SGHDN and FVKESK. V lost 3 bases to trimming and J lost 3 bases, with 11 bases between them. CDR3 coding DNA: TGTGCCAGCAGCCATATCCAGGGAGACACCGGGGAGCTGTTTTTT. Its protein product is CASSHIQGDTGELFF.

The genes are TRBV15 and TRBJ2-7; no clear D. The CDR3 contains 15 residues. Looked up from germline, CDR1 is LNHNV and CDR2 is YYDKDF (reference sequence). With 0 bases removed from V and 2 bases from J, the gap between germline ends came to 11 bases. CDR3 DNA sequence: TGTGCCACCAGCAGAGATGGGCTATCCCCCTACGAGCAGTACTTC. The encoded protein is CATSRDGLSPYEQYF.

The chain combines TRBV19 with TRBJ2-1, with 11 nucleotides matching TRBD2. CDR3 length: 16 amino acids. V shed 3 bases and J 8 bases; nucleotides not matched to a gene: 9. CDR1 and CDR2 (germline): LNHDA, SQIVND (reference sequence). The CDR3 spells CASSMASGRFHDEQFF. In nucleotides, the CDR3 is TGTGCCAGTAGTATGGCTAGCGGGAGGTTCCACGATGAGCAGTTCTTC.

V usage is TRBV9 and J usage is TRBJ1-4, with D unclear. The CDR3 has 14 amino acids. The V and J ends lost 2 bases and 7 bases respectively, with 12 bases between them. CDR1 and CDR2 (germline): SGDLS, YYNGEE. The CDR3: CASSVGVGGEKLFF. Written as DNA, the CDR3 is TGTGCCAGCAGCGTCGGGGTTGGAGGTGAAAAACTGTTTTTT.